Listed here are 5 T cell receptor beta chains from one sample, sequenced in a study of blood T cell repertoires in COVID-19. The data were produced by immunoSEQ multiplex PCR, yet TCRdb's version contains in-frame clones alone and is incomplete. The sample shows around 300,000 clones, over 75% of them seen only once. The sample taken for sequencing was peripheral blood. Source of these receptors: a man in his late teens or twenties with active or convalescent COVID-19.

The V call is TRBV4-1, the J call TRBJ2-3, with TRBD2 identical over 9 bases. V shed 8 bases, J shed 4 bases, and the junction held 13 bases outside the gene matches. The V gene's germline CDR1 is MGHRA and CDR2 YSYEKL. The CDR3 runs to 16 residues. The CDR3 protein is CASSYQAGGRADTQYF. As DNA, the CDR3 is TGCGCCAGCTCGTACCAAGCGGGGGGAAGGGCAGATACGCAGTATTTT.

This clone has a handful of counts. The chain carries TRBV18 and TRBJ1-2, with a tentative D call TRBD1 (5 bases). The germline V and J ends were trimmed by 2 bases and 7 bases, with 20 bases remaining between them. Germline CDR1 is KGHSH and CDR2 is LQKENI. There are 16 residues in the CDR3. The CDR3 nucleotides are TGTGCCAGCTCACCAGGCGGGACCCTACTAGCCGGTGGCTACACCTTC. Translating gives CASSPGGTLLAGGYTF.

The chain couples TRBV12-3 or TRBV12-4 to TRBJ2-3; 7 bases align to TRBD2. The CDR3 spans 13 residues. J lost 3 bases, V lost 4 bases, and 1 base had no gene match. The CDR3 reads CASSWTRTDTQYF. CDR3 nucleotides: TGTGCCAGCAGTTGGACTAGAACAGATACGCAGTATTTT.

V gene TRBV25-1 combines with J gene TRBJ2-1; the D gene is possibly TRBD1 (5 bases). V was clipped by 3 bases and J by 15 bases, with 24 bases between them. The CDR3 extends over 15 amino acids. The germline V gene has CDR1 MGHDK and CDR2 SYGVNS. CDR3 DNA: TGTGCCAGCAGTGATTGGGGCAGGGTTGATCAAAGGGTGTTCTTC. The encoded protein is CASSDWGRVDQRVFF.

This chain joins TRBV20-1 and TRBJ2-7; D is undetermined. Germline V gene lookup returns CDR1 DFQATT and CDR2 SNEGSKA (reference sequence). The CDR3 extends over 11 amino acids. V was shortened by 4 bases and J by 3 bases, with 7 bases between the two germline ends. CDR3 in amino acids: CSANSGYEQYF. Here the CDR3 DNA reads TGCAGTGCTAACAGTGGCTACGAGCAGTACTTC.